A single sample is the source of the 22 T cell receptor beta chains below, sequenced in a study of shared clonotypes between healthy human individuals. Positively selected for CCR7, the CD45RO-negative cells used as naive CD8 cells excluded terminally differentiated effector memory CD45RA+ cells. The data were produced by immunoSEQ multiplex PCR, yet TCRdb's version contains in-frame clones alone and is incomplete. This table holds approximately 2,200,000 clones, 85% to 95% found once. The specimen was naive CD8+ T cells from PBMCs. The receptors here all came from a young man in good health. Some clones in this sample may be carry-over from other donors' samples.

Concerning this clone itself: The sample holds other DNA sequences that translate to the same CDR3. The chain is built from TRBV14 and TRBJ2-7, with unresolved D. Looked up from germline, CDR1 is SGHDN and CDR2 is FVKESK. The CDR3 spans 11 residues. The germline V and J ends were trimmed by 0 bases and 7 bases, with 4 bases remaining between them. The CDR3 sequence is CASSQEGEQYF. The CDR3 nucleotides read TGTGCCAGCAGCCAAGAGGGGGAGCAGTACTTC.

This clone has just one count. The rearrangement joins TRBV5-1 to TRBJ2-5, with no clear D. The CDR3 sequence is 15 residues long. Germline loops: CDR1 SGHRS, CDR2 YFSETQ. Trimming took off 3 bases at V and 5 bases at J, with 17 bases between the two ends. The CDR3 protein is CASSSTRALTETQYF. CDR3 coding DNA: TGCGCCAGCAGCTCGACCCGGGCTTTAACGGAGACCCAGTACTTC.

This chain connects TRBV7-9 to TRBJ2-7; TRBD1 agrees at 9 bases. The CDR3 loop spans 16 amino acids. The V and J ends lost 5 bases and 2 bases, in that order; junction bases with no gene match: 10. The germline gives CDR1 SEHNR, CDR2 FQNEAQ (reference sequence). The DNA for the CDR3 is TGTGCCAGCAGCCAACCGACGGGACAGGGACCCTACGAGCAGTACTTC. As protein: CASSQPTGQGPYEQYF.

This sequence joins TRBV7-9 and TRBJ2-2, with D perhaps TRBD1 (6 bases). The CDR3 loop spans 15 amino acids. V shed 5 bases and J shed 4 bases, with 14 bases lying between them. Per the germline V gene, CDR1 is SEHNR and CDR2 is FQNEAQ (reference sequence). CDR3 amino acids: CASSTPGAVTGELFF. The CDR3 DNA follows: TGTGCCAGCAGCACACCAGGGGCAGTCACCGGGGAGCTGTTTTTT.

This chain uses TRBV6-6 with TRBJ1-1, with 9 nucleotides matching TRBD1. The CDR3 covers 14 residues. The junction had 6 bases not matched to a gene; V was cut back by 7 bases and J by 3 bases. The V gene's germline CDR1 is MNHNY and CDR2 SVGAGI (reference sequence). For the CDR3, the DNA is TGTGCCAGCACAAACAGGGGGCTGGACACTGAAGCTTTCTTT. It is translated as CASTNRGLDTEAFF.

CDR3 sequence: CAISEIEAARRNTEAFF. In DNA form, the CDR3 reads TGTGCCATCAGTGAGATCGAGGCAGCCCGAAGGAACACTGAAGCTTTCTTT. This sequence joins TRBV10-3 and TRBJ1-1, with D hard to call. This CDR3 contains 17 residues. Germline CDR1 is ENHRY and CDR2 is SYGVKD. V dropped 2 bases and J dropped 1 base, with 17 bases sitting between them.

The chain links TRBV29-1 to TRBJ2-5; D is perhaps TRBD2 (6 bases). CDR1 is SQVTM and CDR2 is ANQGSEA in the germline V gene. V was pared by 6 bases and J by 5 bases, with 22 bases between. CDR3 size: 15 residues. Written as DNA, the CDR3 is TGCAGCGTAAAAGACCGGGACTCCAGAACGGAGACCCAGTACTTC. It encodes CSVKDRDSRTETQYF.

J is TRBJ2-7 and V is TRBV7-9, with a tentative D call TRBD1 (5 bases). The CDR3 is 13 amino acids. V gave up 6 bases and J gave up 3 bases, with 12 bases separating them. Germline CDR1 reads SEHNR; CDR2 reads FQNEAQ (reference sequence). CDR3 DNA sequence: TGTGCCAGCAGAGATGACAGTCTCTACGAGCAGTACTTC. Protein product: CASRDDSLYEQYF.

The chain carries TRBV7-8 and TRBJ2-1; D not resolved. The CDR3 runs to 19 residues. Between the trimmed V and J ends, which lost 4 bases and 4 bases, there was a span of 26 bases. CDR1 and CDR2 from the germline V gene are SGHVS and FQNEAQ. CDR3 sequence reads: CASSSFDIGRLEDYNEQFF. CDR3 in DNA: TGTGCCAGCAGCTCGTTCGACATTGGTAGACTCGAAGATTACAATGAGCAGTTCTTC.

For the CDR3, the DNA is TGCGCCAGCAGCCAAGATCCCGGGGCCCTTGGCGAGCAGTACTTC. Its translation: CASSQDPGALGEQYF. The chain employs TRBV4-3 and TRBJ2-5, with D possibly called TRBD1 or TRBD2 (5 bases each). The closer fit of TRBJ2-7 to the DNA end suggests the J call may be wrong. This CDR3 has 15 amino acids. The germline V gene encodes CDR1 LGHNA and CDR2 YSLEER.

The J gene is TRBJ2-7, the V gene TRBV7-6; 11 positions match TRBD2. J lost 4 bases, V lost 5 bases, and 7 bases had no gene match. Per the germline V gene, CDR1 is SGHVS and CDR2 is FNYEAQ. This CDR3 spans 15 amino acids. The CDR3 loop reads CASSQVASGGYEQYF. The CDR3, as DNA: TGTGCCAGCAGCCAGGTGGCTAGCGGGGGGTACGAGCAGTACTTC.

The CDR3 here is CASSSDRVSYEQYF. Written as DNA, the CDR3 is TGTGCCAGCAGCTCGGACAGGGTTTCCTACGAGCAGTACTTC. The V and J genes are TRBV6-5 and TRBJ2-7; TRBD1 aligns across 8 bases. The V segment lost 6 bases and the J segment 1 base; nucleotides outside the gene matches: 5. This CDR3 contains 14 residues. Germline assignment: CDR1 MNHEY and CDR2 SVGAGI.

This sequence joins TRBV7-9 and TRBJ2-3; no clear D gene. Looked up from germline, CDR1 is SEHNR and CDR2 is FQNEAQ (reference sequence). The CDR3 is 16 amino acids. Trimming left V 5 bases short and J 4 bases short, with 19 bases between. Here the CDR3 reads CASSPVQAAPPDTQYF. In DNA, the CDR3 is TGTGCCAGCAGCCCCGTCCAGGCTGCTCCCCCAGATACGCAGTATTTT.

The CDR3 region has the DNA TGTGCCAGCAGCGAGTCCTCCTACGAGCAGTACTTC. This sequence encodes CASSESSYEQYF. The genes are TRBV5-6 and TRBJ2-7, with D unresolved. Germline V lookup: CDR1 SGHDT, CDR2 YYEEEE. Trimming removed 4 bases at V and 0 bases at J, with 5 bases between. The CDR3 has 12 residues.

This clone was detected only once. The chain combines TRBV5-1 with TRBJ2-7; TRBD2 aligns across 8 bases. The CDR3 has 16 residues. Losses at the gene ends were 2 bases for V and 5 bases for J; bases not matched to a gene: 12. Germline loops: CDR1 SGHRS, CDR2 YFSETQ. The CDR3 protein is CASSFTSGTRIHEQYF. The CDR3 DNA is TGCGCCAGCAGCTTCACGTCCGGGACTAGAATTCACGAGCAGTACTTC.

This chain links TRBV27 with TRBJ2-1; D remains unclear. The CDR3 loop spans 16 amino acids. V was pared by 0 bases and J by 0 bases, with 9 bases between. CDR1 is MNHEY, CDR2 SMNVEV, per germline (reference sequence). CDR3 region: CASSLSLRGSYNEQFF. CDR3 DNA: TGTGCCAGCAGTTTATCGTTGAGAGGCTCCTACAATGAGCAGTTCTTC.

This clone appeared a single time. V and J are TRBV6-1 and TRBJ2-5; tentatively, D is TRBD1 or TRBD2 (6 bases each). Germline CDR1 is MNHNS and CDR2 is SASEGT. There are 14 residues in the CDR3. The V and J ends lost 4 bases and 4 bases respectively, with 13 bases between them. CDR3 sequence: CASSVWGAPETQYF. The CDR3 DNA reads TGTGCCAGCAGTGTGTGGGGGGCCCCAGAGACCCAGTACTTC.

This chain uses TRBV15 with TRBJ2-7; no firm D call. The CDR3 loop spans 12 amino acids. V lost 8 bases to trimming and J lost 3 bases, with 11 bases between them. The germline gives CDR1 LNHNV, CDR2 YYDKDF (reference sequence). CDR3 protein: CATLGNHYEQYF. Written as DNA, the CDR3 is TGTGCCACCCTGGGCAACCACTACGAGCAGTACTTC.

The chain links TRBV7-9 to TRBJ1-2, with 7 bases fitting TRBD1. Germline-derived CDR1 and CDR2 are SEHNR and FQNEAQ (reference sequence). Germline trimming cut 5 bases from V and 5 bases from J; bases unmatched to any gene: 5. The CDR3 length is 13 residues. The CDR3 protein is CASSNRDSYGYTF. The DNA for the CDR3 is TGTGCCAGCAGCAACCGGGACAGTTATGGCTACACCTTC.

The V gene is TRBV9, the J gene TRBJ2-1; no definite D call. V was cut by 0 bases and J by 4 bases, with 8 bases left in between. Germline CDR1 SGDLS, CDR2 YYNGEE. The CDR3 consists of 14 residues. The CDR3 DNA reads as TGTGCCAGCAGCGTAGAAGGGCCTTACAATGAGCAGTTCTTC. Its protein is CASSVEGPYNEQFF. The variable domain in full, with the rest retrieved from reference TRBV9 and TRBJ2-1, is DSGVTQTPKHLITATGQRVTLRCSPRSGDLSVYWYQQSLDQGLQFLIQYYNGEERAKGNILERFSAQQFPDLHSELNLSSLELGDSALYFCASSVEGPYNEQFFGPGTRLTVL.

The chain links TRBV7-9 to TRBJ2-4; perhaps TRBD2 as D (5 bases). The CDR3 contains 16 residues. V gave up 5 bases and J gave up 3 bases, with 17 bases separating them. CDR1 is SEHNR, CDR2 FQNEAQ, per germline (reference sequence). The CDR3, as DNA: TGTGCCAGCAGCCTAGGGTGGGGAGACCTCAAAAACATTCAGTACTTC. This gives the protein CASSLGWGDLKNIQYF.

The count of this clone is one. This rearrangement joins TRBV5-4 to TRBJ1-2; 11 nucleotides match TRBD1. This CDR3 contains 14 residues. The germline gives CDR1 SGHNT, CDR2 YYREEE (reference sequence). Trimming took 8 bases from V and 5 from J; bases not matched to a gene: 8. The chain's CDR3 is CASNGGQGDYGYTF. CDR3 nucleotides: TGTGCCAGTAACGGGGGACAGGGGGATTATGGCTACACCTTC.